This T cell receptor (beta chain) is drawn from a study of T cell responses to AZD1222 COVID-19 vaccine. The CDR3 loop spans 16 amino acids. The germline V and J ends were trimmed by 3 bases and 0 bases, with 13 bases remaining between them. Germline-derived CDR1 and CDR2 are SGHTS and YDEGEE. Sequencing was performed with immunoSEQ multiplex PCR; in TCRdb, only in-frame clones are kept and a portion is missing. The sample has about 140,000 clones, 80% to 95% seen once; the top ten hold over 1%. The material was peripheral blood, obtained 28 days after the second AZD1222 dose. The V and J genes are TRBV5-8 and TRBJ1-3; D possibly corresponds to TRBD1 (6 bases). This clonotype originated in an adult who received the AZD1222 COVID-19 vaccine. The CDR3 DNA reads as TGTGCCAGCAGCTCCGCCTTGGACAGCTCTGGAAACACCATATATTTT. Translating gives CASSSALDSSGNTIYF.